The 29 T cell receptor beta chains below were found in one sample sequenced in a study of PD-L1 blockade in urothelial cancer (dated by TCRdb to 2016 to 2017). Library prep was done by the immunoSEQ multiplex PCR assay. TCRdb carries this immuneACCESS record with in-frame sequences only. Its versions omit some clonotypes, under half of them owing to an unresolved V gene in the studies checked, with the rest unexplained. The sample data list fewer than 55,000 clones, and about four fifths of these were observed just once. Together, the top ten hold around 2.9% of the sample. The sequencing here drew on PBMCs, taken around atezolizumab (anti-PD-L1) treatment. The receptors stem from a man between 65 and 79 years old with urothelial cancer.

This clone was observed once. The rearrangement links TRBV7-8 to TRBJ2-2; 7 nucleotides match TRBD1. J gave up 2 bases and V 0 bases, and 3 bases lay outside the gene matches. The germline V gene has CDR1 SGHVS and CDR2 FQNEAQ. The CDR3 is 16 amino acids. The CDR3 DNA is TGTGCCAGCAGCTTAGCAGGGACAGACAACACCGGGGAGCTGTTTTTT. This codes for CASSLAGTDNTGELFF.

This CDR3 reads CAWNPDRRGEQYF. In nucleotides, the CDR3 is TGTGCCTGGAACCCCGACCGCCGAGGGGAGCAGTACTTC. The J gene is TRBJ2-7, the V gene TRBV30, with a tentative D call TRBD2 (5 bases). In germline, CDR1 is GTSNPN, CDR2 SVGIG (reference sequence). The CDR3 contains 13 residues. The V end was cut by 4 bases, the J end by 7 bases, with 17 bases between.

The V gene is TRBV19, the J gene TRBJ2-5; D is unclear. CDR3 size: 13 residues. Trimming shortened V by 5 bases and J by 2 bases, and 9 bases separated the two germline ends. From germline, CDR1 is LNHDA and CDR2 SQIVND (reference sequence). In DNA, the CDR3 is TGTGCCAGTAGTGCGGTGCTACAAGAGACCCAGTACTTC. Translating gives CASSAVLQETQYF.

The chain carries TRBV28 and TRBJ2-1; maybe TRBD2 (7 bases). Per germline, CDR1 MDHEN and CDR2 SYDVKM. CDR3 length: 15 residues. V was shortened by 6 bases and J by 0 bases, with 12 bases between the two germline ends. The chain's CDR3 is CASRRGGGSYNEQFF. The DNA of the CDR3 is TGTGCCAGCAGGAGAGGGGGGGGCTCCTACAATGAGCAGTTCTTC.

As concerns this clone: The junction departs from the called germline gene at one end, perhaps through a read error. This chain joins TRBV19 and TRBJ1-2; possibly TRBD1 for D (6 bases). This CDR3 region has 15 residues. Germline V gives CDR1 LNHDA, CDR2 SQIVND (reference sequence). DNA of the CDR3: TGTGCCGGTAGTATAGGTGGGACACCTAACTATGGCTACACCTTC. Translated: CAGSIGGTPNYGYTF.

The V call is TRBV27, the J call TRBJ2-1; the match to TRBD2 covers 11 bases. This CDR3 is 17 amino acids long. V was clipped by 2 bases and J by 4 bases; unmatched bases: 7. CDR1 is MNHEY and CDR2 is SMNVEV in the germline V gene (reference sequence). The CDR3 loop reads CASSLGWGLAEYNEQFF. The CDR3 coding sequence is TGTGCCAGCAGTTTAGGGTGGGGACTAGCGGAATACAATGAGCAGTTCTTC.

The rearrangement links TRBV6-5 to TRBJ2-3; 7 bases agree with TRBD2. V gave up 6 bases and J gave up 4 bases; unmatched junction bases: 1. The germline gives CDR1 MNHEY, CDR2 SVGAGI. CDR3 length: 12 amino acids. The CDR3 region has the DNA TGTGCCAGCAGCCGGGGGGCAGATACGCAGTATTTT. This codes for CASSRGADTQYF.

The J gene is TRBJ2-1, the V gene TRBV6-6; possible D gene TRBD2, 5 bases. Germline V gene sequence: CDR1 MNHNY, CDR2 SVGAGI (reference sequence). Trimming removed 2 bases from V and 9 bases from J, with 11 bases in between. This CDR3 contains 13 residues. CDR3 amino acids: CASSYVATSEQFF. Written as DNA, the CDR3 is TGTGCCAGCAGTTACGTAGCGACCAGTGAGCAGTTCTTC.

The chain combines TRBV9 with TRBJ2-2; TRBD2 agrees at 10 bases. Germline assignment: CDR1 SGDLS and CDR2 YYNGEE. Germline trimming cut 0 bases from V and 0 bases from J; bases unmatched to any gene: 2. The CDR3 consists of 17 residues. DNA of the CDR3: TGTGCCAGCAGCGTAGGTAGCGGGGGGACGAACACCGGGGAGCTGTTTTTT. This sequence encodes CASSVGSGGTNTGELFF. The variable domain in full, with the rest retrieved from reference TRBV9 and TRBJ2-2, is DSGVTQTPKHLITATGQRVTLRCSPRSGDLSVYWYQQSLDQGLQFLIQYYNGEERAKGNILERFSAQQFPDLHSELNLSSLELGDSALYFCASSVGSGGTNTGELFFGEGSRLTVL.

This chain links TRBV30 with TRBJ1-1; D perhaps matches TRBD1 (5 bases). Germline CDR1 and CDR2: GTSNPN and SVGIG (reference sequence). Trimming left V 7 bases short and J 7 bases short, with 13 bases between. This CDR3 is 11 amino acids long. Here the CDR3 reads CASRVWGEAFF. The CDR3 coding sequence is TGTGCCTCCAGGGTGTGGGGTGAAGCTTTCTTT.

The chain is built from TRBV23-1 and TRBJ2-1; D gene unclear. TRBV23-1 is given ORF status, its function remaining uncertain. This CDR3 is 17 amino acids long. V lost 0 bases to trimming and J lost 2 bases, with 14 bases between them. Written as DNA, the CDR3 is TGCGCCAGCAGTCAATCGGCCGGCGAGGAGCCCTACAATGAGCAGTTCTTC. As protein: CASSQSAGEEPYNEQFF.

The V and J genes are TRBV19 and TRBJ1-5; D gene ambiguous. Trimming removed 5 bases from V and 1 base from J, with 15 bases in between. This CDR3 is built from 16 residues. Germline V gene data show CDR1 as LNHDA and CDR2 as SQIVND (reference sequence). The DNA for the CDR3 is TGTGCCAGTAGTGGAGGCCGGGCGTCGAGCAATCAGCCCCAGCATTTT. Translated, it gives CASSGGRASSNQPQHF.

This chain uses TRBV9 with TRBJ2-1; the D gene is possibly TRBD1 (6 bases). From germline, CDR1 is SGDLS and CDR2 YYNGEE. This CDR3 is built from 15 residues. With 0 bases removed from V and 2 bases from J, the gap between germline ends came to 9 bases. CDR3 region: CASSVVGQPYNEQFF. Here the CDR3 DNA reads TGTGCCAGCAGCGTAGTCGGACAGCCCTACAATGAGCAGTTCTTC.

The V and J genes are TRBV7-9 and TRBJ1-2, with D uncertain. Trimming took 4 bases from V and 7 from J, leaving 10 bases between them. Germline V gene sequence: CDR1 SEHNR, CDR2 FQNEAQ (reference sequence). CDR3 size: 12 residues. As DNA, the CDR3 is TGTGCCAGCAGCTCAGAGGCTCGTGGCTACACCTTC. Its protein product is CASSSEARGYTF.

The CDR3 DNA follows: TGCGCCAGCAGCAGAAACAGGGATCTGAACACTGAAGCTTTCTTT. Protein sequence: CASSRNRDLNTEAFF. This chain uses TRBV5-1 with TRBJ1-1; D is possibly TRBD1 (6 bases). Germline values: CDR1 SGHRS, CDR2 YFSETQ. V lost 4 bases and J 0 bases, leaving 13 bases between the germline ends. This CDR3 has 15 residues.

The V and J genes are TRBV7-3 and TRBJ2-1, with D possibly TRBD2 on 6 matching bases. The length of the CDR3 is 13 residues. Trimming removed 5 bases from V and 4 bases from J, with 9 bases in between. Germline V lookup: CDR1 SGHTA, CDR2 FQGTGA. The CDR3 region is CASSPTSYNEQFF. CDR3 nucleotides: TGTGCCAGCAGCCCGACTAGTTACAATGAGCAGTTCTTC.

This chain joins TRBV30 and TRBJ1-2; no firm D call. The CDR3 consists of 14 residues. Germline V lookup: CDR1 GTSNPN, CDR2 SVGIG (reference sequence). Trimming took off 4 bases at V and 1 base at J, with 13 bases between the two ends. In DNA, the CDR3 is TGTGCCTGGACCCCGGGAGGGCTTAACTATGGCTACACCTTC. Translating gives CAWTPGGLNYGYTF.

This clone was found a few times. The chain uses TRBV19 and TRBJ1-2; possibly TRBD1 for D (6 bases). The CDR3 runs 14 residues. CDR1 is LNHDA and CDR2 is SQIVND in the germline V gene (reference sequence). V lost 2 bases and J 5 bases, leaving 12 bases between the germline ends. CDR3 nucleotide sequence: TGTGCCAGTAGTATAAGGACAGACCTATATGGCTACACCTTC. Translating gives CASSIRTDLYGYTF.

There are a few counts of this clone. This chain uses TRBV6-1 with TRBJ2-1; 7 bases align to TRBD1. J was trimmed by 7 bases and V by 6 bases; bases with no gene match: 6. The CDR3 has 13 amino acids. CDR1 and CDR2 from the germline V gene are MNHNS and SASEGT. Here the CDR3 DNA reads TGTGCCAGCAGCGAGACAGGGTTGAATGAGCAGTTCTTC. Translated: CASSETGLNEQFF.

The chain employs TRBV15 and TRBJ1-5; tentative D call: TRBD1 (6 bases). This CDR3 has 14 amino acids. CDR1 is LNHNV and CDR2 is YYDKDF in the germline V gene (reference sequence). Trimming removed 0 bases at V and 9 bases at J, with 12 bases between. The CDR3 nucleotides read TGTGCCACCAGCAGAGATGGGGGCGGACGGCCCCAGCATTTT. Translated, it gives CATSRDGGGRPQHF.

The chain joins TRBV5-1 to TRBJ2-1; TRBD2 matches 10 bases. The CDR3 contains 18 residues. The V and J ends lost 4 bases and 2 bases, in that order; junction bases with no gene match: 12. The germline CDR1 and CDR2 sequences are SGHRS and YFSETQ. The CDR3 loop reads CASSRGPSGSLTYNEQFF. Here the CDR3 DNA reads TGCGCCAGCAGCCGAGGACCTAGCGGGAGTTTGACCTACAATGAGCAGTTCTTC.

The chain links TRBV19 to TRBJ1-1; a possible D gene is TRBD1 (5 bases). V was shortened by 1 base and J by 10 bases, with 22 bases between the two germline ends. The CDR3 extends over 16 amino acids. Germline V gene data show CDR1 as LNHDA and CDR2 as SQIVND (reference sequence). The CDR3 nucleotides are TGTGCCAGTAGTATAGGCGACGGGACTCTCTCCCCGCTAGCTTTCTTT. Protein sequence: CASSIGDGTLSPLAFF.

The V gene is TRBV5-5, the J gene TRBJ1-4, with unresolved D. V lost 4 bases to trimming and J lost 0 bases, with 7 bases between them. This CDR3 is 14 amino acids long. Germline-derived CDR1 and CDR2 are SGHKS and YYEKEE (reference sequence). The CDR3 reads CASSETATNEKLFF. As DNA, the CDR3 is TGTGCCAGCAGCGAAACAGCAACTAATGAAAAACTGTTTTTT. The full variable domain, completed using reference TRBV5-5 and TRBJ1-4, is DAGVTQSPTHLIKTRGQQVTLRCSPISGHKSVSWYQQVLGQGPQFIFQYYEKEERGRGNFPDRFSARQFPNYSSELNVNALLLGDSALYLCASSETATNEKLFFGSGTQLSVL.

The chain combines TRBV7-2 with TRBJ1-1; maybe TRBD1 (5 bases). The CDR3 loop spans 17 amino acids. V lost 5 bases and J 0 bases, leaving 19 bases between the germline ends. Germline V gene data show CDR1 as SGHTA and CDR2 as FQGNSA. Here the CDR3 DNA reads TGTGCCAGCAGCGTGTCCTTCGGGAGGGGAATGAACACTGAAGCTTTCTTT. Amino acid sequence: CASSVSFGRGMNTEAFF.

The CDR3 is CASSDFSEQYF. In nucleotides, the CDR3 is TGTGCCAGCAGTGACTTTTCGGAGCAGTACTTC. The V call is TRBV6-1, the J call TRBJ2-7; no clear D. Between the trimmed V and J ends, which lost 3 bases and 7 bases, there was a span of 7 bases. Germline CDR1 reads MNHNS; CDR2 reads SASEGT. The CDR3 has 11 amino acids.

The chain employs TRBV6-6 and TRBJ2-3, with D perhaps TRBD2 (6 bases). Trimming cost V 3 bases and J 6 bases, with 16 bases left between them. This CDR3 contains 15 residues. Germline CDR1 MNHNY, CDR2 SVGAGI (reference sequence). CDR3: CASSYPSAPGDTQYF. The CDR3 DNA sequence: TGTGCCAGCAGTTATCCTAGCGCGCCCGGGGATACGCAGTATTTT.

The chain joins TRBV5-1 to TRBJ2-2; D gene ambiguous. V lost 0 bases and J 5 bases, leaving 11 bases between the germline ends. CDR1 is SGHRS, CDR2 YFSETQ, per germline. The CDR3 is 15 residues long. In nucleotides, the CDR3 is TGCGCCAGCAGCTTGGCGGTTGGGCAGACCGGGGAGCTGTTTTTT. This sequence encodes CASSLAVGQTGELFF.

The chain links TRBV30 to TRBJ2-5; 11 bases map to TRBD1. With 2 bases clipped from V and 4 bases from J, the junction kept 3 bases outside the gene matches. In germline, CDR1 is GTSNPN, CDR2 SVGIG (reference sequence). The CDR3 is 14 amino acids. The CDR3 region has the DNA TGTGCCTGGAGTACCGGGACAGGGGGAGAGACCCAGTACTTC. Encoded protein: CAWSTGTGGETQYF.

The V gene is TRBV6-5, the J gene TRBJ1-1; the match to TRBD1 covers 9 bases. The trim removed 6 bases at V and 1 base at J, leaving 3 bases unmatched. This CDR3 contains 14 residues. Germline CDR1 and CDR2: MNHEY and SVGAGI. The CDR3 is CASRQGQGNTEAFF. CDR3 DNA sequence: TGTGCCAGCAGACAGGGACAGGGGAACACTGAAGCTTTCTTT.